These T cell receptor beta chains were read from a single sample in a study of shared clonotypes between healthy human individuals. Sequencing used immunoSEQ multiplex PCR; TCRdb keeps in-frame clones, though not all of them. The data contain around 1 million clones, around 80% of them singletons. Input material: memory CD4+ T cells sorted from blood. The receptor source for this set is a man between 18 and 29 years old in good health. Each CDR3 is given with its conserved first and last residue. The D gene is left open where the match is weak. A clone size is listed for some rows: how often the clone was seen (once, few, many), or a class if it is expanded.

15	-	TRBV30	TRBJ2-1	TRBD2	CAWALGGGQGNEQFF	TGTGCCTGGGCCCTCGGCGGGGGGCAGGGGAATGAGCAGTTCTTC
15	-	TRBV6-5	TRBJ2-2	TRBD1	CASKVDRAGTGELFF	TGTGCCAGCAAGGTCGACAGGGCGGGCACCGGGGAGCTGTTTTTT
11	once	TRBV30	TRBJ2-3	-	CAWSLGVTQYF	TGTGCCTGGAGTCTTGGGGTTACGCAGTATTTT
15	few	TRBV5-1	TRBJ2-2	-	CASSYDGPLTGELFF	TGCGCCAGCAGCTATGATGGGCCCCTGACCGGGGAGCTGTTTTTT
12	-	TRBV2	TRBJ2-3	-	CASGDRGNTQYF	TGTGCCAGCGGAGACAGAGGCAATACGCAGTATTTT
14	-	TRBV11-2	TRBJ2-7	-	CASSPLEVTYEQYF	TGTGCCAGCAGCCCCCTGGAGGTCACCTACGAGCAGTACTTC
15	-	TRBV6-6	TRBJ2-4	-	CASQTASWAKNIQYF	TGTGCCAGTCAGACAGCTAGCTGGGCCAAAAACATTCAGTACTTC
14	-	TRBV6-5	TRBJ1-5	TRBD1	CASRHGTGNQPQHF	TGTGCCAGCAGACACGGGACAGGCAATCAGCCCCAGCATTTT
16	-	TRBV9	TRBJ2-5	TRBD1	CASSVGIGTVQETQYF	TGTGCCAGCAGCGTAGGAATCGGGACAGTGCAAGAGACCCAGTACTTC
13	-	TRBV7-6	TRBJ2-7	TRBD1	CASSSTGSGEQYF	TGTGCCAGCAGCTCGACAGGGTCAGGCGAGCAGTACTTC
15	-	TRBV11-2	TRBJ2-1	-	CASSPTSSSYNEQFF	TGTGCCAGCAGCCCTACTTCTAGCTCCTACAATGAGCAGTTCTTC
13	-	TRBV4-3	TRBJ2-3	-	CASSQGLTDTQYF	TGCGCCAGCAGCCAAGGGCTAACGGATACGCAGTATTTT